This T cell receptor beta chain originates from a study of CD8+CD57+ T cells in acquired aplastic anemia. Overall study context: Sorted cells (CD4+ and CD8+) yielded DNA amounts that averaged about 3.1 ug. Study-level points and caveats: Both patients and controls carried the same twenty-nine CD8+ CDR3 sequences.

Germline V lookup: CDR1 LGHNA, CDR2 YSLEER. This CDR3 has 15 amino acids. Trimming cost V 5 bases and J 0 bases, with 11 bases left between them. A remark on this clonotype: The target antigen is unknown.

TCR beta VDJ and CDR3 profiles were obtained from a genomic DNA template. TCRdb called the reads again in MiXCR, with one record for every CDR3 protein. The sample gives around 160,000 distinct CDR3 sequences, roughly 48% of which show up once; roughly 3.1% is in the top ten. An expansion of CD8+CD57+ cells by flow cytometry had been shown in patients chosen for sequencing. Every patient presented with severe acquired aplastic anemia. Specimen: sorted CD4+, CD8+, or CD8+CD57+ T cells (not recorded which) from PBMCs. This receptor was obtained from a human donor with aplastic anemia. V gene TRBV4-3 combines with J gene TRBJ2-1; a possible D gene is TRBD1 (5 bases). CDR3 sequence: CASSEGVGSYNEQFF. CDR3 DNA: TGCGCCAGCAGCGAAGGGGTCGGCTCCTACAATGAGCAGTTCTTC.